The 16 T cell receptor beta chains given below trace back to one sample, sequenced in a study of shared clonotypes between healthy human individuals. This table comes from immunoSEQ multiplex PCR, and its TCRdb copy is limited to in-frame clones, with some not included. This sample has around 370,000 clones; 96% occur once, and the top ten carry more than 0.3%. Source material: memory CD8+ T cells sorted from blood. Subset noted: CD45RO+ cells pooled with CCR7-negative TemRA cells. Receptors originate from a man younger than 45 in good health.

The rearrangement links TRBV29-1 to TRBJ1-3; D unclear. This CDR3 has 15 residues. Per the germline V gene, CDR1 is SQVTM and CDR2 is ANQGSEA. V was cut by 3 bases and J by 0 bases, with 12 bases left in between. Here the CDR3 reads CSVEETGSSGNTIYF. The CDR3 nucleotides read TGCAGCGTTGAGGAAACTGGTAGCTCTGGAAACACCATATATTTT. Looking up the rest from reference TRBV29-1 and TRBJ1-3 gives the full variable domain: SAVISQKPSRDICQRGTSLTIQCQVDSQVTMMFWYRQQPGQSLTLIATANQGSEATYESGFVIDKFPISRPNLTFSTLTVSNMSPEDSSIYLCSVEETGSSGNTIYFGEGSWLTVV.

The V call is TRBV11-2, the J call TRBJ1-4; D remains ambiguous. The germline CDR1 and CDR2 sequences are SGHAT and FQNNGV. Between the trimmed V and J ends, which lost 1 base and 7 bases, there was a span of 4 bases. This CDR3 is built from 12 residues. The CDR3 is CASSLGGEKLFF. In DNA form, the CDR3 reads TGTGCCAGCAGCTTAGGAGGTGAAAAACTGTTTTTT.

J is TRBJ2-3 and V is TRBV10-3; 9 nucleotides match TRBD2. From germline, CDR1 is ENHRY and CDR2 SYGVKD. There are 16 residues in the CDR3. J gave up 2 bases and V 0 bases, and 3 bases lay outside the gene matches. In DNA, the CDR3 is TGTGCCATCAGTGAGTCGACTAGCGGATCCACAGATACGCAGTATTTT. Protein sequence: CAISESTSGSTDTQYF.

A single count supports this clone. The genes are TRBV5-4 and TRBJ2-7; D might be TRBD2 (5 bases). The CDR3 consists of 15 residues. V shed 1 base and J shed 5 bases, with 16 bases lying between them. From germline, CDR1 is SGHNT and CDR2 YYREEE (reference sequence). The CDR3 region is CASSLLASKLHEQYF. As DNA, the CDR3 is TGTGCCAGCAGCTTGTTGGCTAGCAAGCTCCACGAGCAGTACTTC.

This clone showed up just once. The chain uses TRBV6-6 and TRBJ1-3; D not certain. The V end was cut by 0 bases, the J end by 3 bases, with 6 bases between. The CDR3 is made up of 14 amino acids. The germline gives CDR1 MNHNY, CDR2 SVGAGI (reference sequence). In nucleotides, the CDR3 is TGTGCCAGCAGTTACTCTAGTATTGGAAACACCATATATTTT. This codes for CASSYSSIGNTIYF.

This chain links TRBV29-1 with TRBJ2-1; D is perhaps TRBD1 or TRBD2 (5 bases each). Between the trimmed V and J ends, which lost 5 bases and 0 bases, there was a span of 23 bases. The germline V gene has CDR1 SQVTM and CDR2 ANQGSEA. This CDR3 is built from 18 residues. This CDR3 reads CSVQIVGRDGISYNEQFF. For the CDR3, the DNA is TGCAGCGTTCAAATTGTCGGTCGGGACGGGATCTCCTACAATGAGCAGTTCTTC.

The J gene is TRBJ1-3, the V gene TRBV29-1; a possible D gene is TRBD1 (5 bases). The CDR3 loop spans 13 amino acids. Germline V gives CDR1 SQVTM, CDR2 ANQGSEA. V lost 1 base, J lost 2 bases, and 6 bases lay in between. The CDR3 DNA reads as TGCAGCGTTGAAGGGACAACTGGAAACACCATATATTTT. As protein: CSVEGTTGNTIYF.

The chain carries TRBV7-8 and TRBJ1-3, with a possible D match to TRBD1 (5 bases). This CDR3 contains 17 residues. Between the trimmed V and J ends, which lost 5 bases and 2 bases, there was a span of 19 bases. Germline V CDR1 and CDR2: SGHVS, FQNEAQ. CDR3 protein: CASSLWEIRGAGNTIYF. The CDR3 nucleotides read TGTGCCAGCAGCCTCTGGGAGATCCGGGGGGCTGGAAACACCATATATTTT.

The rearrangement uses TRBV6-6 and TRBJ1-2; D not resolved. V gave up 6 bases and J gave up 0 bases, with 11 bases separating them. CDR3 length: 14 residues. Germline V gives CDR1 MNHNY, CDR2 SVGAGI (reference sequence). CDR3: CASRTSYSNYGYTF. The CDR3 DNA follows: TGTGCCAGCAGGACAAGCTACTCTAACTATGGCTACACCTTC.

The J gene is TRBJ1-2, the V gene TRBV6-5; possible D gene TRBD1, 6 bases. The CDR3 contains 15 residues. Germline V lookup: CDR1 MNHEY, CDR2 SVGAGI. Trimming shortened V by 2 bases and J by 4 bases, and 14 bases separated the two germline ends. The CDR3, as DNA: TGTGCCAGCAGTTACGGGAGGGGGGGGCTCTATGGCTACACCTTC. This codes for CASSYGRGGLYGYTF.

This chain joins TRBV30 and TRBJ2-1; 9 nucleotides align to TRBD1. Germline V lookup: CDR1 GTSNPN, CDR2 SVGIG (reference sequence). Trimming removed 2 bases from V and 5 bases from J; junction bases left unmatched: 10. The CDR3 has 16 residues. The CDR3, as DNA: TGTGCCTGGAGTACCTCCGGGACAGGGACACACAATGAGCAGTTCTTC. This sequence encodes CAWSTSGTGTHNEQFF. Combining the CDR3 with reference TRBV30 and TRBJ2-1 gives the whole variable domain SQTIHQWPATLVQPVGSPLSLECTVEGTSNPNLYWYRQAAGRGLQLLFYSVGIGQISSEVPQNLSASRPQDRQFILSSKKLLLSDSGFYLCAWSTSGTGTHNEQFFGPGTRLTVL.

The chain joins TRBV30 to TRBJ2-1, with 10 nucleotides matching TRBD1. Germline CDR1 GTSNPN, CDR2 SVGIG (reference sequence). This CDR3 region has 14 residues. V lost 2 bases, J lost 3 bases, and 1 base stayed unmatched. The CDR3 reads CAWSWDRGYNEQFF. CDR3 DNA sequence: TGTGCCTGGAGTTGGGACAGGGGCTACAATGAGCAGTTCTTC.

The chain has TRBV11-2 and TRBJ2-7; 7 nucleotides match TRBD2. Germline V gene data show CDR1 as SGHAT and CDR2 as FQNNGV. This CDR3 region has 14 residues. V was pared by 3 bases and J by 3 bases, with 5 bases of the junction left unmatched. In nucleotides, the CDR3 is TGTGCCAGCAGCTTTAGCGGGTATTTCTACGAGCAGTACTTC. This sequence encodes CASSFSGYFYEQYF.

This chain uses TRBV6-5 with TRBJ1-2; no clear D. V was trimmed by 3 bases and J by 3 bases, leaving 14 bases between them. Germline loops: CDR1 MNHEY, CDR2 SVGAGI. This CDR3 is built from 15 residues. CDR3: CASSYEFRQDYGYTF. In DNA form, the CDR3 reads TGTGCCAGCAGTTATGAGTTCAGGCAGGACTATGGCTACACCTTC.

The J gene is TRBJ2-7, the V gene TRBV9, with TRBD1 as a possible D gene (6 bases). The CDR3 is 13 amino acids. V was cut by 0 bases and J by 7 bases, with 11 bases left in between. The germline V gene encodes CDR1 SGDLS and CDR2 YYNGEE. The CDR3 region is CASSVEGGREQYF. The CDR3 region has the DNA TGTGCCAGCAGCGTAGAAGGGGGTCGGGAGCAGTACTTC. The complete variable domain, with remaining parts taken from reference TRBV9 and TRBJ2-7, reads DSGVTQTPKHLITATGQRVTLRCSPRSGDLSVYWYQQSLDQGLQFLIQYYNGEERAKGNILERFSAQQFPDLHSELNLSSLELGDSALYFCASSVEGGREQYFGPGTRLTVT.

The chain is built from TRBV27 and TRBJ2-1; 7 bases are a match to TRBD1. Germline V gives CDR1 MNHEY, CDR2 SMNVEV (reference sequence). The junction had 10 bases not matched to a gene; V was cut back by 5 bases and J by 0 bases. The CDR3 runs to 17 residues. CDR3 nucleotides: TGTGCCAGCAGTCCATCCGCCTGGGACAGCTCCTACAATGAGCAGTTCTTC. This translates into CASSPSAWDSSYNEQFF.